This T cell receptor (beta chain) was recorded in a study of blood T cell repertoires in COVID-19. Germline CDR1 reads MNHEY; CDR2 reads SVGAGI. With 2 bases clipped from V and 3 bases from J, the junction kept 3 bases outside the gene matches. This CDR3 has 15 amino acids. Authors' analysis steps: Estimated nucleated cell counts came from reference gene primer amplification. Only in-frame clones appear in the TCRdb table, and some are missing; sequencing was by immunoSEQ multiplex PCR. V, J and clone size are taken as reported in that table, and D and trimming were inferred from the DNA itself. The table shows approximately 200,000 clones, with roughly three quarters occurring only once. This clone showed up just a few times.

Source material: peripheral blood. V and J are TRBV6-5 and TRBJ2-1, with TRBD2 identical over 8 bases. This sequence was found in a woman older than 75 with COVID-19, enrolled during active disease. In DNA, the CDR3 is TGTGCCAGCAGTTACGAGGCGGGAGGCTACAATGAGCAGTTCTTC. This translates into CASSYEAGGYNEQFF.